The subject of this entry is one TCR beta chain. Its antigen is undetermined. These data come from a study of T cell responses to AZD1222 COVID-19 vaccine. Study details: Analyses pooled second doses at about 4 or about 12 weeks. Overall study findings and caveats: Mapped onto spike, vaccine-associated CD4 TCRs spanned it and were dominant at 160-218 and 743-854. There were repertoire samples only from the period after the peak T cell response. Clonal diversity may have been underestimated in mostly white British donors.

Germline CDR1 LNHDA, CDR2 SQIVND (reference sequence). J lost 4 bases, V lost 6 bases, and 3 bases had no gene match. The CDR3 spans 13 residues. Using immunoSEQ multiplex PCR, the repertoire was profiled, and TCRdb retains in-frame clones only, with some absent. In the table there are 90,000 to 150,000 clones, roughly nine tenths of which are singletons. The sequence was collected from an adult in good health. Sample: peripheral blood, taken on day 0 of AZD1222 vaccination. The chain joins TRBV19 to TRBJ2-7; 10 bases map to TRBD2. The DNA for the CDR3 is TGTGCCAGTAGGGCTAGCGGGAGTTACGAGCAGTACTTC. Protein: CASRASGSYEQYF.